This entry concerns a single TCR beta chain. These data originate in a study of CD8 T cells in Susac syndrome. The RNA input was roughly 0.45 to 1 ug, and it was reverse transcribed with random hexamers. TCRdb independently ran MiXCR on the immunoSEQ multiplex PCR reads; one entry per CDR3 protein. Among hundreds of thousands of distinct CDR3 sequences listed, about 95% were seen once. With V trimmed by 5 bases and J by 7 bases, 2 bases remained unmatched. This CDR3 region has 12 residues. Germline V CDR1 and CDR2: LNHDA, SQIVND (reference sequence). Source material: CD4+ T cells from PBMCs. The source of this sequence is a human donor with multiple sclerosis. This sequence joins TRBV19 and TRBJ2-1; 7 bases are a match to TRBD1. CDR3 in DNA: TGTGCCAGTAGTTCACAGGGGAATGAGCAGTTCTTC. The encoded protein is CASSSQGNEQFF.